Each of the 22 T cell receptor beta chains below was sequenced from the same sample in a study of CD8 T cells in Susac syndrome. RNA amounts of roughly 0.45 to 1 ug underwent reverse transcription with random hexamers. TCRdb independently ran MiXCR on the immunoSEQ multiplex PCR reads; one entry per CDR3 protein. This table has about 90,000 distinct CDR3 sequences, roughly 91% appearing once. The specimen was CD8+ T cells from PBMCs. These receptors were taken from a human donor in good health.

This clonotype was recorded only once. The chain couples TRBV4-1 to TRBJ2-5, with 12 positions matching TRBD2. Germline loops: CDR1 MGHRA, CDR2 YSYEKL. This CDR3 spans 16 amino acids. V gave up 2 bases and J gave up 5 bases; unmatched junction bases: 6. In DNA form, the CDR3 reads TGCGCCAGCAGCCAAAAGGTGACTAGCGGGGGTGAGACCCAGTACTTC. As protein: CASSQKVTSGGETQYF.

This sequence joins TRBV7-2 and TRBJ2-5, with a weak D call TRBD1 (7 bases). CDR1 and CDR2 from the germline V gene are SGHTA and FQGNSA. The CDR3 sequence is 14 residues long. Trimming pared 1 base from V and 6 bases from J, leaving 12 bases between. DNA of the CDR3: TGTGCCAGCAGCTTAGTGGAGGGGGCAAAGACCCAGTACTTC. It codes for CASSLVEGAKTQYF.

This chain joins TRBV7-3 and TRBJ2-1; 9 bases fit TRBD2. Germline V gives CDR1 SGHTA, CDR2 FQGTGA. CDR3 size: 14 residues. The trim removed 5 bases at V and 2 bases at J, leaving 1 base unmatched. The CDR3 nucleotides are TGTGCCAGCAGCGCTAGCGGGGCCTACAATGAGCAGTTCTTC. Amino acid sequence: CASSASGAYNEQFF.

The count of this clonotype is one. The chain has TRBV5-1 and TRBJ2-1; D is uncertain. The CDR3 consists of 15 residues. V was cut by 3 bases and J by 4 bases, with 14 bases left in between. The germline CDR1 and CDR2 sequences are SGHRS and YFSETQ. CDR3 residues: CASSSLLDIYNEQFF. The CDR3 coding sequence is TGCGCCAGCAGCTCCTTACTCGACATATACAATGAGCAGTTCTTC.

This chain uses TRBV7-3 with TRBJ2-3; 7 nucleotides line up with TRBD2. The germline V gene has CDR1 SGHTA and CDR2 FQGTGA. This CDR3 has 15 residues. V was clipped by 1 base and J by 5 bases; unmatched bases: 6. CDR3 in amino acids: CASSLSGAGLDTQYF. The CDR3 coding sequence is TGTGCCAGCAGCTTAAGTGGAGCGGGATTAGATACGCAGTATTTT.

The chain joins TRBV27 to TRBJ2-1, with D tentatively TRBD1 (6 bases). The CDR3 covers 15 residues. Germline lookup yields CDR1 MNHEY and CDR2 SMNVEV (reference sequence). Trimming left V 8 bases short and J 2 bases short, with 16 bases between. The CDR3 loop reads CASRFGTNPYNEQFF. The DNA of the CDR3 is TGTGCCAGCCGCTTCGGGACAAACCCCTACAATGAGCAGTTCTTC.

This clonotype was recorded once. The chain joins TRBV6-5 to TRBJ2-5; no firm D call. The CDR3 is made up of 14 amino acids. Germline loops: CDR1 MNHEY, CDR2 SVGAGI. The V end was cut by 5 bases, the J end by 5 bases, with 15 bases between. CDR3 sequence reads: CASSPSQGPETQYF. The CDR3 region has the DNA TGTGCCAGCAGTCCCTCACAAGGCCCCGAGACCCAGTACTTC.

The chain recombines TRBV11-1 with TRBJ1-1; weak D call: TRBD1 (6 bases). Germline CDR1 is SGHAT and CDR2 is FQDESV (reference sequence). This CDR3 is 18 amino acids long. Trimming pared 1 base from V and 0 bases from J, leaving 18 bases between. The CDR3 here is CASSLGRGGRIMNTEAFF. In nucleotides, the CDR3 is TGTGCCAGCAGCTTAGGCAGGGGCGGAAGGATCATGAACACTGAAGCTTTCTTT.

The chain employs TRBV29-1 and TRBJ2-2; TRBD1 agrees at 8 bases. Germline V gene data show CDR1 as SQVTM and CDR2 as ANQGSEA. V was clipped by 7 bases and J by 4 bases; unmatched bases: 2. There are 12 residues in the CDR3. The CDR3 nucleotides read TGCAGCGGGACAGGGAGCACCGGGGAGCTGTTTTTT. Its protein is CSGTGSTGELFF.

The V call is TRBV29-1, the J call TRBJ1-5, with 12 bases identical to TRBD1. Germline CDR1 reads SQVTM; CDR2 reads ANQGSEA. The CDR3 totals 14 residues. Unmatched junction bases numbered 7, after V lost 6 bases and J lost 7 bases. CDR3 nucleotide sequence: TGCAGCGTCCAGGGACAGGGGGCCGGACAGCCCCAGCATTTT. This translates into CSVQGQGAGQPQHF.

This chain connects TRBV3-1 to TRBJ2-5; 11 bases map to TRBD2. The CDR3 extends over 15 amino acids. CDR1 is LGHDT and CDR2 is YNNKEL in the germline V gene (reference sequence). Losses at the gene ends were 3 bases for V and 5 bases for J; bases not matched to a gene: 5. CDR3 in amino acids: CASSHASGGLETQYF. CDR3 sequence (DNA): TGTGCCAGCAGCCACGCTAGCGGGGGGTTGGAGACCCAGTACTTC.

This chain joins TRBV20-1 and TRBJ2-7; possibly TRBD1 for D (5 bases). This CDR3 region has 13 residues. Trimming took off 7 bases at V and 0 bases at J, with 13 bases between the two ends. Germline lookup yields CDR1 DFQATT and CDR2 SNEGSKA (reference sequence). As DNA, the CDR3 is TGCAGTGTTAAAGGGGCGGCCTCCTACGAGCAGTACTTC. Protein product: CSVKGAASYEQYF.

The rearrangement uses TRBV6-1 and TRBJ2-2; possibly TRBD1 or TRBD2 for D (5 bases each). Between the trimmed V and J ends, which lost 6 bases and 0 bases, there was a span of 14 bases. The germline V gene has CDR1 MNHNS and CDR2 SASEGT. The CDR3 sequence is 16 residues long. The CDR3 DNA follows: TGTGCCAGCAGCTCCCCCGGGACGGCGAACACCGGGGAGCTGTTTTTT. Its translation is CASSSPGTANTGELFF.

V and J are TRBV12-3 or TRBV12-4 and TRBJ2-7; D may match TRBD1 or TRBD2 (6 bases each). The V gene lost 5 bases and the J gene lost 2 bases, with 19 bases spanning the gap. The CDR3 length is 16 residues. Here the CDR3 reads CASSPGRGAFPYEQYF. CDR3 bases: TGTGCCAGCAGTCCCGGTAGGGGGGCCTTTCCCTACGAGCAGTACTTC.

The chain is built from TRBV12-3 or TRBV12-4 and TRBJ2-3; 8 nucleotides match TRBD2. This CDR3 spans 14 amino acids. J lost 6 bases, V lost 0 bases, and 2 bases had no gene match. Here the CDR3 reads CASSLAAGADTQYF. The CDR3 region has the DNA TGTGCCAGCAGTTTAGCAGCGGGGGCCGATACGCAGTATTTT.

V and J are TRBV29-1 and TRBJ1-2, with TRBD1 matching over 9 bases. The germline V gene encodes CDR1 SQVTM and CDR2 ANQGSEA. The CDR3 extends over 14 amino acids. Losses at the gene ends were 3 bases for V and 8 bases for J; bases not matched to a gene: 10. CDR3 amino acids: CSVDLGPGQGGYTF. The CDR3 DNA follows: TGCAGCGTTGATCTCGGGCCGGGACAGGGAGGCTACACCTTC.

This chain's CDR3 is CASRSSGGAPDTQYF. In DNA, the CDR3 is TGTGCCAGCAGGTCTAGCGGGGGGGCCCCAGATACGCAGTATTTT. The chain recombines TRBV12-3 or TRBV12-4 with TRBJ2-3; 12 nucleotides agree with TRBD2. The trim removed 6 bases at V and 4 bases at J, leaving 5 bases unmatched. The CDR3 extends over 15 amino acids.

The chain couples TRBV3-1 to TRBJ1-2; D may be TRBD1 (5 bases). V dropped 0 bases and J dropped 4 bases, with 12 bases sitting between them. Per germline, CDR1 LGHDT and CDR2 YNNKEL (reference sequence). The CDR3 is made up of 15 amino acids. CDR3 residues: CASSQDSSGSYGYTF. In DNA, the CDR3 is TGTGCCAGCAGCCAAGATTCGTCAGGGAGCTATGGCTACACCTTC.

This clonotype appeared a single time. V usage is TRBV13 and J usage is TRBJ2-5, with D possibly matching TRBD2 (5 bases). V was cut by 5 bases and J by 7 bases, with 17 bases left in between. The CDR3 runs 14 residues. Looked up from germline, CDR1 is PRHDT and CDR2 is FYEKMQ (reference sequence). The CDR3 DNA is TGTGCCAGCAGCACCCGGGGTAGAGTATGGACCCAGTACTTC. It translates to CASSTRGRVWTQYF.

V and J are TRBV10-2 and TRBJ2-5, with D unresolved. V shed 4 bases and J shed 4 bases, with 10 bases lying between them. In germline, CDR1 is WSHSY, CDR2 SAAADI. The CDR3 is 13 residues long. CDR3 bases: TGCGCCAGCAGTGCGGCGAACAGAGAGACCCAGTACTTC. It codes for CASSAANRETQYF.

In its sample, this clonotype was seen once. The chain has TRBV27 and TRBJ2-5; D tentatively fits TRBD1 or TRBD2 (6 bases each). V lost 3 bases and J 4 bases, leaving 12 bases between the germline ends. The CDR3 consists of 14 residues. Germline V CDR1 and CDR2: MNHEY, SMNVEV (reference sequence). This CDR3 is CASSFMGGIETQYF. The CDR3 nucleotides are TGTGCCAGCAGTTTCATGGGGGGCATAGAGACCCAGTACTTC.

The chain has TRBV25-1 and TRBJ2-2; D not certain. V was cut by 2 bases and J by 6 bases, with 13 bases left in between. The CDR3 is 15 amino acids. Germline CDR1 reads MGHDK; CDR2 reads SYGVNS. CDR3 nucleotides: TGTGCCAGCAGTGAAATGGCTGGGTCCCCCGGGGAGCTGTTTTTT. Translation: CASSEMAGSPGELFF.